This is a list of T cell receptor delta chains from one sample in a study of human gamma delta and Vdelta1 T cells. TCRdb called clones from the PCR reads again using CATT. This sample has some 14,000 delta-chain clones, with roughly 45% found just once. Their antigen targets remain unknown. Sequenced input: Vdelta1 gamma-delta T cells from blood grown in culture (DOT cells). The receptors were gathered from a human donor in good health. Both conserved end residues are part of each CDR3. D genes are given only for firm matches. Some rows mark clone size as missing; the rest say once, few, many or name a class of expanded clone.

v_gene	d_gene	abundance	j_gene	CDR3aa	CDR3nt
TRDV1	-	-	TRDJ1	CALGKGVGADPDKLIF	TGTGCTCTTGGGAAGGGGGTGGGCGCCGATCCCGATAAACTCATCTTT
TRDV1	-	once	TRDJ1	CALGPSGRAYTDKLIF	TGTGCTCTTGGGCCCTCGGGGAGGGCGTACACCGATAAACTCATCTTT
TRDV1	TRDD3	-	TRDJ1	CALGEGRPMGDTYTDKLIF	TGTGCTCTTGGGGAAGGACGCCCGATGGGGGATACATACACCGATAAACTCATCTTT
TRDV1	-	few	TRDJ1	CALGEPHYPGTKLIF	TGTGCTCTTGGGGAACCCCATTACCCCGGGACTAAACTCATCTTT
TRDV1	TRDD2	-	TRDJ1	CALGEDQGLPRRLGLKLIF	TGTGCTCTTGGGGAAGACCAGGGCCTTCCTCGTCGCCTGGGCCTTAAACTCATCTTT
TRDV1	-	once	TRDJ1	CALGELELYTDKLIF	TGTGCTCTTGGGGAACTAGAGCTCTACACCGATAAACTCATCTTT
TRDV1	-	-	TRDJ1	CALGEVLGAYTDKLIF	TGTGCTCTTGGGGAAGTTCTAGGGGCTTACACCGATAAACTCATCTTT
TRDV1	TRDD3	few	TRDJ1	CALGRGYRDYWGKLIF	TGTGCTCTTGGGCGGGGTTATAGGGATTACTGGGGAAAACTCATCTTT
TRDV1	TRDD3	-	TRDJ1	CALGEPLGGDSDKLIF	TGTGCTCTTGGGGAACCCCTTGGGGGGGATAGCGATAAACTCATCTTT
TRAV29/DV5	-	few	TRDJ1	CAASIPDWPSLRATMYTDKLIF	TGTGCAGCAAGCATCCCCGATTGGCCCAGTCTGCGCGCCACCATGTACACCGATAAACTCATCTTT
TRDV1	-	-	TRDJ1	CALGEQHNPGLYTDKLIF	TGTGCTCTTGGGGAACAACATAACCCCGGGCTATACACCGATAAACTCATCTTT
TRDV1	-	-	TRDJ1	CALGEGLPPLGAPLAADKLIF	TGTGCTCTTGGGGAAGGCCTTCCTCCTCTGGGGGCCCCCTTGGCAGCCGATAAACTCATCTTT
TRDV1	-	few	TRDJ1	CALGEINSYAGDKEKKSDKLIF	TGTGCTCTTGGGGAAATCAATTCCTACGCGGGGGATAAGGAGAAAAAGTCCGATAAACTCATCTTT
TRDV1	-	-	TRDJ2	CALRGRGQTRAAQRFF	TGTGCTCTTCGTGGGAGGGGGCAAACGAGGGCAGCACAACGCTTCTTT
TRDV1	-	few	TRDJ1	CALGELMGSLDPGFADKLIF	TGTGCTCTTGGGGAACTCATGGGTTCCCTCGACCCTGGGTTCGCCGATAAACTCATCTTT
TRDV1	-	-	TRDJ1	CALGERPYPHLYTDKLIF	TGTGCTCTTGGGGAACGCCCCTATCCCCACTTGTACACCGATAAACTCATCTTT
TRDV1	TRDD3	medium-sized	TRDJ1	CALGELFSVSMGERTDKLIF	TGTGCTCTTGGGGAATTGTTCAGTGTGTCCATGGGGGAGCGCACCGATAAACTCATCTTT
TRDV1	TRDD3	-	TRDJ1	CALGEHLPGTGGPYTDKLIF	TGTGCTCTTGGGGAACACCTTCCTGGTACTGGGGGACCGTACACCGATAAACTCATCTTT
TRDV1	TRDD3	-	TRDJ1	CALGELPTLTDGGYANTDKLIF	TGTGCTCTTGGGGAACTTCCTACCCTAACTGATGGGGGATACGCGAACACCGATAAACTCATCTTT
TRDV1	TRDD2	-	TRDJ4	CALGDRGLPLPHPLIF	TGTGCTCTTGGGGACCGGGGCCTTCCTCTACCTCATCCCCTGATCTTT
TRDV1	TRDD3	-	TRDJ1	CALGELGYSPYWGIESYTDKLIF	TGTGCTCTTGGGGAACTAGGATACTCCCCGTACTGGGGGATCGAATCGTACACCGATAAACTCATCTTT
TRDV1	TRDD3	-	TRDJ1	CALGVPSYGLGDTGDRDKLIF	TGTGCTCTTGGGGTGCCGTCCTACGGACTGGGGGATACGGGGGATAGAGATAAACTCATCTTT
TRDV1	-	few	TRDJ4	CALGDHSYEGDGARPLIF	TGTGCTCTTGGGGACCATTCCTACGAAGGGGATGGGGCCAGACCCCTGATCTTT
TRDV1	-	-	TRDJ1	CALGELRPLPQPECGDGDTDKLIF	TGTGCTCTTGGGGAACTACGCCCCCTCCCACAACCCGAATGTGGGGATGGGGACACCGATAAACTCATCTTT
TRDV1	TRDD2	-	TRDJ1	CALGERLPRGAYTDKLIF	TGTGCTCTTGGGGAACGGCTTCCTAGGGGGGCCTACACCGATAAACTCATCTTT
TRDV1	TRDD3	-	TRDJ1	CALGELPFFLVELGDTSWTDKLIF	TGTGCTCTTGGGGAACTACCCTTCTTCCTAGTCGAACTGGGGGATACAAGTTGGACCGATAAACTCATCTTT